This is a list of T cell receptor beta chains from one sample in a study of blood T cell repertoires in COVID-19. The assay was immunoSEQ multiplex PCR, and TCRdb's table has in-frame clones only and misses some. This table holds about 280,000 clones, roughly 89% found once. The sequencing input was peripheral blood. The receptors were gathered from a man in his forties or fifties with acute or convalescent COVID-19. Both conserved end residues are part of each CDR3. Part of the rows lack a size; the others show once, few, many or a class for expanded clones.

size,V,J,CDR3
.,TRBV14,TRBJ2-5,CASSPSPRQGARRETQYF
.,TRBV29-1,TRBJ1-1,CSCEGVSGTEAFF
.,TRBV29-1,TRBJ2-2,CSVGPELLGEGGTGELFF
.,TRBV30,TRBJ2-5,CAWQQQGGETQYF
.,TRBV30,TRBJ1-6,CAWNRENSPLHF
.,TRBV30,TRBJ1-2,CAAPRQGGYGYTF
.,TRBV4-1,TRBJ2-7,CASSHSRDRDNYEQYF
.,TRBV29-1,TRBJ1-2,CSVEQTGYGYTF
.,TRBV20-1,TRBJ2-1,CSAGGNEQFF
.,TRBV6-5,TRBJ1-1,CASSRGRWAEAFF
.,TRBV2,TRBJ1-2,CASRVMARQGYTF
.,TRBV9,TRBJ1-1,CASSVDDRTSNTEAFF
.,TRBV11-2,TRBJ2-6,CASSLGAGPGANVLTF
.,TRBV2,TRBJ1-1,CASRDRGGSYTEAFF
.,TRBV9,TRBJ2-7,CASSLRQAPYEQYF
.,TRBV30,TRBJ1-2,CAWAEGQGSISYGYTF
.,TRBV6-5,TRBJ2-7,CASKVYGTGSYEQYF
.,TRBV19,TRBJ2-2,CASSIATGANTGELFF
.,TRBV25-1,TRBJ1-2,CASSTSFGYTF
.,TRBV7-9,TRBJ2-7,CASKGDRAYEQYF
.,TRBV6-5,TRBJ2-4,CASSYASLAKNIQYF
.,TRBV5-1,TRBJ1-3,CASSPLAGGNTIYF
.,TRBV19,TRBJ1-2,CASSIPGAYGYTF
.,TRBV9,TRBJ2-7,CASSVDYETGAYEQYF
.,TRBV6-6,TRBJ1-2,CASRGDTQANYGYTF
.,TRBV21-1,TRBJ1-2,CASSKGGGRGQLPYGYTF
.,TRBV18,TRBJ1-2,CASSPRDRPTVGGYTF
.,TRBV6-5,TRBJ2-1,CASSYSSGAPGGEQFF
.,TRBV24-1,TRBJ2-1,CATSDLTSGDEQFF
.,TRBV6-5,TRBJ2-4,CASRPGGYINIQYF
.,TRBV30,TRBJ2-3,CAWSFEGPDTQYF
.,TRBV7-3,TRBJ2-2,CASSLRGANTGELFF
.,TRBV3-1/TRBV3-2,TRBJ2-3,CASSQGQFTDTQYF
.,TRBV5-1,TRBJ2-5,CASSPVPGLQETQYF
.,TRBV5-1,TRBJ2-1,CASKPRGAENNEQFF
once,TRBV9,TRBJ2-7,CASSQGQGSYEQYF
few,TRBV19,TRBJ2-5,CASSASHPLVETQYF
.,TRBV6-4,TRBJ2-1,CASSDFSGREKFF
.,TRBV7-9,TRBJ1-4,CASSSSQGDYFNEKLFF
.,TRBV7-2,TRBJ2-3,CASSSRGDTQYF
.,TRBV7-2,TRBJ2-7,CASSLAGGAEQYF
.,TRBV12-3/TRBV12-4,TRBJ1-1,CASSFSWESEAFF
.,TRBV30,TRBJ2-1,CAWSPQGGSYNEQFF
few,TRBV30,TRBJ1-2,CAWSGRDYGYTF
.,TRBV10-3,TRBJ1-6,CAISESAGGIFVSPLHF